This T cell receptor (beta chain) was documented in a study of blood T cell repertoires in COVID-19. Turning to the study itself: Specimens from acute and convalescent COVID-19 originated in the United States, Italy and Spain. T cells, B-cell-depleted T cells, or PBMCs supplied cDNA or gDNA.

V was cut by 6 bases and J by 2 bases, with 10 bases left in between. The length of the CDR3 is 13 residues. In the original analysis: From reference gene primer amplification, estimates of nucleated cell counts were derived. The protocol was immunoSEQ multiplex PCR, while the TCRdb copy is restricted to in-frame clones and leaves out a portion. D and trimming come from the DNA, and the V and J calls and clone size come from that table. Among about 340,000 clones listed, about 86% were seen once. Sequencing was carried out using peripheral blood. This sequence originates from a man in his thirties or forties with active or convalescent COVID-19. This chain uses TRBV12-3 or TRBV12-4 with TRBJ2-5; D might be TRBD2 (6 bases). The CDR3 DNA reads TGTGCCAGCAGGCCTGGGGGGCAAGAGACCCAGTACTTC. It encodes CASRPGGQETQYF.